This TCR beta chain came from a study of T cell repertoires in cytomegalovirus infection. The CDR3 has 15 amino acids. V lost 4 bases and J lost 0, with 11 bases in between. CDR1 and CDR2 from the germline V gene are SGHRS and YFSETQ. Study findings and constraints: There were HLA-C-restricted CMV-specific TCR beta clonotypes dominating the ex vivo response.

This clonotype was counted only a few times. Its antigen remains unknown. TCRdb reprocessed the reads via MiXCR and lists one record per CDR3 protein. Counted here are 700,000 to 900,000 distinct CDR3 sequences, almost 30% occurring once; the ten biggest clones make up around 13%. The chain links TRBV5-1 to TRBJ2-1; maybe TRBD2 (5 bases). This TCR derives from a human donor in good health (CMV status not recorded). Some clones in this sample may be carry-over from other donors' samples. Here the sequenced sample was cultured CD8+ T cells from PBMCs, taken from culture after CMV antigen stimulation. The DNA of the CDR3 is TGCGCCAGCAGCCCGGACTGGGGCTCCTACAATGAGCAGTTCTTC. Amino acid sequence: CASSPDWGSYNEQFF.